The TCR beta chain under discussion was sequenced for a study of long-term antiretroviral therapy in people with HIV. General study findings and limits: Increased diversity was seen after ART, yet it remained lower than in transplant donor controls.

The CDR3 consists of 16 residues. Germline CDR1 is SGHVS and CDR2 is FNYEAQ. After removal of 4 bases from V and 5 bases from J, the junction contained 14 bases not matched to a gene. The United States was where all participants with HIV were treated. In each sample, about 0.95-11 million cryopreserved PBMC were present before DNA extraction. As regards this clone: Its antigen is not identified.

Run at survey level, the immunoSEQ assay was version v3.0. TCRdb keeps only in-frame clones here, not all; method: immunoSEQ multiplex PCR. The sample yields 15,000 to 20,000 clones, roughly 90% seen once. This chain links TRBV7-6 with TRBJ2-7, with TRBD2 matching over 7 bases. Source: unsorted PBMCs, taken 0.7 years before starting antiretroviral therapy. The source is a man aged 50-60 years with HIV. In DNA, the CDR3 is TGTGCCAGCAGCTGGGGCGGGAGCGGGTCGGGTGACGAGCAGTACTTC. This sequence encodes CASSWGGSGSGDEQYF.